This TCR beta chain came from a study of cytomegalovirus exposure and HLA in healthy donors. The germline gives CDR1 SQVTM, CDR2 ANQGSEA. The CDR3 extends over 13 amino acids. V shed 4 bases and J shed 2 bases, with 11 bases lying between them. The PCR was carried out with 60 Vbeta primers and 13 Jbeta primers. In the authors' workflow: Counted up in a later analysis, unique TCR beta chains came to about 83 million, with around 10 million shared. TCRdb's copy holds only in-frame clones and misses some; the assay was immunoSEQ multiplex PCR. V, J and clone size were drawn from that table, and D and trimming were deduced from the DNA. The sample lists 130,000 to 150,000 clones; over 80% were seen once.

This sequence joins TRBV29-1 and TRBJ1-1; tentative D call: TRBD1 (5 bases). The receptor was isolated from a male donor in good health and CMV-seronegative. The sequencing sample was made of PBMCs. CDR3: CSVGQTSNTEAFF. Here the CDR3 DNA reads TGCAGCGTTGGACAGACCTCTAACACTGAAGCTTTCTTT.